These 9 T cell receptor beta chains share one sample of origin, sequenced in a study of blood T cell repertoires in COVID-19. Using immunoSEQ multiplex PCR, the repertoire was profiled, and TCRdb retains in-frame clones only, with some absent. The sample contains 120,000 to 150,000 clones, roughly 79% of which appear only once. The sequencing sample was made of peripheral blood. The origin of the receptors is a man aged 50 to 59 with active or convalescent COVID-19.

The chain uses TRBV21-1 and TRBJ2-1; the table assigns TRBD1, which was not confirmed against the DNA. TRBV21-1 is flagged as a pseudogene. This CDR3 contains 14 residues. In nucleotides, the CDR3 is TGTGCCAGCAGCAACCCAGGGTCTCCCAATGAGCAGTTCTTC. The encoded protein is CASSNPGSPNEQFF.

The V call is TRBV27, the J call TRBJ2-1; TRBD2 agrees at 10 bases. After removal of 2 bases from V and 0 bases from J, the junction contained 1 base not matched to a gene. From germline, CDR1 is MNHEY and CDR2 SMNVEV (reference sequence). This CDR3 is built from 16 residues. The CDR3 region has the DNA TGTGCCAGCAGTTTAGCTAGCGGGAGCTCCTACAATGAGCAGTTCTTC. Protein product: CASSLASGSSYNEQFF.

This chain joins TRBV11-3 and TRBJ2-1; TRBD2 agrees at 14 bases. In germline, CDR1 is SGHNT, CDR2 YENEEA. J was trimmed by 10 bases and V by 5 bases; bases with no gene match: 7. The CDR3 has 15 amino acids. CDR3 sequence: CASSLGLAGVREQFF. CDR3 in DNA: TGTGCCAGCAGCCTGGGACTAGCGGGAGTAAGGGAGCAGTTCTTC.

In this sample, this clone turned up a few times. This chain uses TRBV2 with TRBJ1-5; D not certain. CDR1 and CDR2 (germline): SNHLY, FYNNEI. Trimming stripped 7 bases from V and 0 bases from J, with 19 bases between. The CDR3 is 17 residues long. The CDR3 region is CASKSLDRVFSNQPQHF. CDR3 bases: TGTGCCAGCAAATCACTAGACCGGGTTTTTAGCAATCAGCCCCAGCATTTT.

This chain links TRBV11-2 with TRBJ2-1; 9 bases line up with TRBD1. Germline values: CDR1 SGHAT, CDR2 FQNNGV. CDR3 size: 15 residues. The V and J ends lost 4 bases and 4 bases, in that order; junction bases with no gene match: 5. The CDR3 region is CASSSTGTGYNEQFF. The CDR3 coding sequence is TGTGCCAGCAGCTCAACCGGGACAGGGTACAATGAGCAGTTCTTC. Drawing the rest from reference TRBV11-2 and TRBJ2-1, the complete variable domain is EAGVAQSPRYKIIEKRQSVAFWCNPISGHATLYWYQQILGQGPKLLIQFQNNGVVDDSQLPKDRFSAERLKGVDSTLKIQPAKLEDSAVYLCASSSTGTGYNEQFFGPGTRLTVL.

This chain joins TRBV28 and TRBJ1-3; no firm D call. Between the trimmed V and J ends, which lost 6 bases and 0 bases, there was a span of 12 bases. The CDR3 extends over 15 amino acids. Germline CDR1 reads MDHEN; CDR2 reads SYDVKM. CDR3 amino acids: CASSTGFYSGNTIYF. The DNA for the CDR3 is TGTGCCAGCAGCACGGGGTTTTACTCTGGAAACACCATATATTTT.

The genes are TRBV28 and TRBJ2-2; TRBD2 might be the D (5 bases). CDR3 length equals 13 residues. The ends were cut back, 3 bases at V and 6 bases at J, with 8 bases in the middle. The germline gives CDR1 MDHEN, CDR2 SYDVKM. The CDR3 spells CASSFPGSGELFF. CDR3 in DNA: TGTGCCAGCAGTTTCCCGGGATCCGGGGAGCTGTTTTTT.

The chain has TRBV9 and TRBJ2-7; TRBD1 aligns across 10 bases. The CDR3 is 16 residues long. J gave up 3 bases and V 1 base, and 7 bases lay outside the gene matches. The germline V gene encodes CDR1 SGDLS and CDR2 YYNGEE. CDR3 nucleotide sequence: TGTGCCAGCAGCGTATCCACCTGGACAGGGGGCTACGAGCAGTACTTC. Translation: CASSVSTWTGGYEQYF.

This clone was counted ten times or more. The chain couples TRBV13 to TRBJ1-4; 8 bases are a match to TRBD1. The V gene end was trimmed by 5 bases and the J gene end by 8 bases; junction bases not matched to a gene: 22. The germline V gene encodes CDR1 PRHDT and CDR2 FYEKMQ (reference sequence). The CDR3 extends over 19 amino acids. This chain's CDR3 is CASSPWAGQESRGGEKLFF. CDR3 coding DNA: TGTGCCAGCAGCCCGTGGGCGGGACAGGAGTCGAGGGGAGGAGAAAAACTGTTTTTT. Looking up the rest from reference TRBV13 and TRBJ1-4 gives the full variable domain: AAGVIQSPRHLIKEKRETATLKCYPIPRHDTVYWYQQGPGQDPQFLISFYEKMQSDKGSIPDRFSAQQFSDYHSELNMSSLELGDSALYFCASSPWAGQESRGGEKLFFGSGTQLSVL.